This TCR beta chain was identified in a study of beta chain features in type 1 diabetes. On the study more broadly: In age, gender and cell yields, patients were similar to healthy donors.

This clone was picked up a small number of times. No antigen is known for it. Study outcomes and limitations: Sampled from patients, naive, central memory and Treg TCRB repertoires appeared more similar than those sampled from healthy donors. TCRB CDR3s from Type 1 diabetes patients were moderately but significantly shorter in all four CD4+ subsets.

Sorting of CD4+ naive, central memory, regulatory and stem cell-like memory cells was performed via CD45RO/CCR7/CD25/CD127/CD95/CD27. Expressed TCRB transcripts got sequenced, as all isolated RNA was reverse transcribed. Profiled with immunoSEQ multiplex PCR; TCRdb holds only in-frame clones, not every one. Of tens of thousands of clones in the sample, roughly 45% were seen once. The CDR3 loop spans 15 amino acids. Trimming removed 2 bases from V and 4 bases from J, with 14 bases in between. Germline values: CDR1 LNHDA, CDR2 SQIVND (reference sequence). The sequencing sample was made of stem cell memory CD4+ T cells from blood. The rearrangement links TRBV19 to TRBJ1-2, with D perhaps TRBD1 (6 bases). The sequence came from a man aged 30-40 years with type 1 diabetes. In DNA, the CDR3 is TGTGCCAGTAGTATATTCGGACAGCTGATCTATGGCTACACCTTC. It specifies CASSIFGQLIYGYTF. Full variable domain (remainder filled in from reference TRBV19 and TRBJ1-2): DGGITQSPKYLFRKEGQNVTLSCEQNLNHDAMYWYRQDPGQGLRLIYYSQIVNDFQKGDIAEGYSVSREKKESFPLTVTSAQKNPTAFYLCASSIFGQLIYGYTFGSGTRLTVV.